One T cell receptor beta chain is described in this entry. Its target is not known. This specimen belongs to a study of cytomegalovirus exposure and HLA in healthy donors. General study results and limits: Among TCR beta chains, those listed as cytomegalovirus-associated numbered about 160. A few chains tied to CMV proved CMV antigen-specific in vitro. Rare TCR sequences predominated, though certain public TCRs were found in many donors.

TCRdb keeps only in-frame clones here, not all; method: immunoSEQ multiplex PCR. The table includes approximately 150,000 clones, roughly 90% detected once. This clonotype was sampled from a man between 18 and 35 years old in good health and CMV-seropositive. Sample: PBMCs.

The CDR3 nucleotides are TGTGCCAGCAGCCTATCTAATTCACCCCTCCACTTT. This encodes CASSLSNSPLHF. The chain combines TRBV7-9 with TRBJ1-6, with no clear D. CDR3 length equals 12 residues. Between the trimmed V and J ends, which lost 5 bases and 6 bases, there was a span of 5 bases. From germline, CDR1 is SEHNR and CDR2 FQNEAQ (reference sequence).